This paragraph reports one T cell receptor (beta chain). Its target is unknown. This sample was included in a study of regulatory T cells in long-lasting Graves disease. Study in general: Positivity for TSH receptor antibodies plus over 5 years of antithyroid drugs meant persistent Graves' disease. Study-wide results and caveats: Sample size was small, which may have lowered accuracy.

Combining iRepertoire HTBI primers with Arm-PCR of CDR3 regions, the authors built TCR beta libraries. A single record per CDR3 protein comes from TCRdb applying MiXCR to the multiplex PCR reads. The top ten clones hold over 7.5% of a sample with about 470,000 distinct CDR3 sequences, 20% to 25% of them seen once. Stated time point: persistent/refractory GD, antithyroid drugs over 5 years with positive TRAb. RNA isolated from PBMCs was used to make the TCR library. The CDR3 is 13 amino acids. With V trimmed by 6 bases and J by 7 bases, 9 bases remained unmatched. Germline assignment: CDR1 SQVTM and CDR2 ANQGSEA.

The chain recombines TRBV29-1 with TRBJ2-7; 10 bases line up with TRBD1. The input for sequencing was peripheral blood mononuclear cells (PBMCs), taken when the disease was refractory, from a patient treated with antithyroid drugs. This receptor was obtained from a female donor with Graves disease. This chain's CDR3 is CSVRRQGAKEQYF. CDR3 in DNA: TGCAGCGTCCGACGACAGGGGGCCAAAGAGCAGTACTTC.